This T cell receptor beta chain was identified during a study of T cell repertoires in ileal Crohn's disease. Study-wide results and limits: Active smokers at surgery had more clonal expansions than non-smokers.

The CDR3 is made up of 18 amino acids. CDR1 and CDR2 from the germline V gene are SGDLS and YYNGEE. J was trimmed by 2 bases and V by 3 bases; bases with no gene match: 12. This table comes from immunoSEQ multiplex PCR, and its TCRdb copy is limited to in-frame clones, with some not included. The sample includes under 15,000 clones, approximately 80% seen only once; the top ten take 17%. The sample's time point: neoterminal ileum biopsy at postoperative endoscopy, about 6 months after surgery. Comment on this clone: The antigen remains unidentified.

V usage is TRBV9 and J usage is TRBJ2-5, with TRBD2 matching 11 bases. The receptor was derived from an adult with Crohn's disease. Material: ileal tissue. DNA for the CDR3: TGTGCCAGCAGCGCCCGGGGTAGCGGGGGGGACATACAAGAGACCCAGTACTTC. As protein: CASSARGSGGDIQETQYF.